This T cell receptor (beta chain) is from a study of blood T cell repertoires in COVID-19. Sequenced by immunoSEQ multiplex PCR; TCRdb stores in-frame clones only, minus some. The table has more than 150,000 clones, around 91% seen once; the top ten hold 15%. Germline CDR1 and CDR2: KGHSH and LQKENI. With V trimmed by 4 bases and J by 7 bases, 3 bases remained unmatched. The CDR3 contains 12 residues. The gene calls are TRBV18 and TRBJ1-1; 7 positions match TRBD1. The sequence was collected from a woman aged 35 to 49 with acute or convalescent COVID-19. The sequenced sample was peripheral blood. In nucleotides, the CDR3 is TGTGCCAGCTCACTTAACAGGGGTGAAGCTTTCTTT. This translates into CASSLNRGEAFF.